These 23 T cell receptor beta chains came from one sample sequenced in a study of spatial heterogeneity in lung cancer. Findings and limits, study-wide: The study found that expanded intratumoral alpha and beta TCR counts tracked tumor mutation counts.

Their cognate antigens are unknown. MiXCR, run by TCRdb on the 5' RACE reads, gives a single entry per CDR3 protein. The sample lists some 15,000 distinct CDR3 sequences, roughly 6.6% occurring once. As to time point: sample taken at primary tumor resection. The sequences come from lung tumor tissue, collected at surgery. Source of these receptors: a male donor with early-stage non-small cell lung cancer.

This clonotype is judged medium-sized. This chain uses TRBV19 with TRBJ2-3; TRBD2 agrees at 14 bases. Looked up from germline, CDR1 is LNHDA and CDR2 is SQIVND (reference sequence). CDR3 length: 14 residues. With V trimmed by 11 bases and J by 4 bases, 5 bases remained unmatched. CDR3 nucleotide sequence: TGTGCCTCAGGGACTAGCGGGAGTTCAGATACGCAGTATTTT. Amino acid sequence: CASGTSGSSDTQYF. The full variable domain, completed using reference TRBV19 and TRBJ2-3, is DGGITQSPKYLFRKEGQNVTLSCEQNLNHDAMYWYRQDPGQGLRLIYYSQIVNDFQKGDIAEGYSVSREKKESFPLTVTSAQKNPTAFYLCASGTSGSSDTQYFGPGTRLTVL.

This clonotype showed up many times. The genes are TRBV5-1 and TRBJ2-2; 9 nucleotides align to TRBD1. Germline values: CDR1 SGHRS, CDR2 YFSETQ. Losses at the gene ends were 0 bases for V and 5 bases for J; bases not matched to a gene: 2. This CDR3 spans 15 amino acids. The CDR3 coding sequence is TGCGCCAGCAGCTTGGGGGACAGGGATACCGGGGAGCTGTTTTTT. It yields the protein CASSLGDRDTGELFF. The full variable domain, in which reference TRBV5-1 and TRBJ2-2 provide the parts outside the CDR3, is KAGVTQTPRYLIKTRGQQVTLSCSPISGHRSVSWYQQTPGQGLQFLFEYFSETQRNKGNFPGRFSGRQFSNSRSEMNVSTLELGDSALYLCASSLGDRDTGELFFGEGSRLTVL.

This clonotype was seen many times. The chain recombines TRBV4-3 with TRBJ2-5; D is perhaps TRBD2 (6 bases). The CDR3 length is 16 residues. CDR1 LGHNA and CDR2 YSLEER come from the germline V gene. The V and J ends lost 1 base and 0 bases respectively, with 12 bases between them. The CDR3 here is CASSQGRRDYQETQYF. The CDR3 DNA is TGCGCCAGCAGCCAAGGCCGCCGGGACTACCAAGAGACCCAGTACTTC.

This clonotype was recorded a few times. The chain couples TRBV6-6 to TRBJ2-7; 12 nucleotides line up with TRBD2. Unmatched junction bases numbered 3, after V lost 5 bases and J lost 4 bases. CDR3 size: 14 residues. Germline assignment: CDR1 MNHNY and CDR2 SVGAGI (reference sequence). DNA of the CDR3: TGTGCCAGCAGTCCAACTAGCGGGGGGTACGAGCAGTACTTC. Amino acid sequence: CASSPTSGGYEQYF.

V gene TRBV10-3 combines with J gene TRBJ2-7, with D possibly called TRBD1 or TRBD2 (6 bases each). V shed 2 bases and J shed 7 bases, with 12 bases lying between them. This CDR3 comprises 13 residues. Germline assignment: CDR1 ENHRY and CDR2 SYGVKD. This CDR3 reads CAISEAKGGEQYV. The CDR3 nucleotides are TGTGCCATCAGTGAGGCCAAGGGGGGTGAGCAGTACGTC.

There are many counts of this clonotype. The rearrangement joins TRBV5-1 to TRBJ2-3, with D possibly being TRBD1 (5 bases). CDR1 and CDR2 (germline): SGHRS, YFSETQ. The ends were cut back, 2 bases at V and 3 bases at J, with 10 bases in the middle. The CDR3 totals 14 residues. CDR3 DNA: TGCGCCAGCAGCTTAGGGGAAACAACAGATACGCAGTATTTT. The encoded protein is CASSLGETTDTQYF. Full variable domain (remainder filled in from reference TRBV5-1 and TRBJ2-3): KAGVTQTPRYLIKTRGQQVTLSCSPISGHRSVSWYQQTPGQGLQFLFEYFSETQRNKGNFPGRFSGRQFSNSRSEMNVSTLELGDSALYLCASSLGETTDTQYFGPGTRLTVL.

This clonotype has a handful of counts. The V gene is TRBV5-1, the J gene TRBJ2-1, with TRBD1 matching 7 bases. The CDR3 is 13 amino acids. V shed 4 bases, J shed 8 bases, and the junction held 6 bases outside the gene matches. Germline V gives CDR1 SGHRS, CDR2 YFSETQ. CDR3 DNA sequence: TGCGCCAGCAGCCGGGACAGTCTTGATGAGCAGTTCTTC. The encoded protein is CASSRDSLDEQFF.

This clonotype showed up many times. CDR3 in amino acids: CTSSQDRWGSHTGELFF. The CDR3 DNA is TGCACCAGCAGCCAAGATCGGTGGGGGTCGCACACCGGGGAGCTGTTTTTT. The chain joins TRBV1 to TRBJ2-2; the table calls TRBD1, which could not be checked here. TRBV1 represents a pseudogene. The CDR3 length is 17 residues.

This sequence joins TRBV5-1 and TRBJ2-7; tentatively, D is TRBD2 (6 bases). The germline V and J ends were trimmed by 0 bases and 0 bases, with 10 bases remaining between them. Looked up from germline, CDR1 is SGHRS and CDR2 is YFSETQ. The CDR3 extends over 15 amino acids. Here the CDR3 reads CASSLGRVDSYEQYV. Written as DNA, the CDR3 is TGCGCCAGCAGCTTGGGGAGGGTCGACTCCTACGAGCAGTACGTC.

This clonotype ranks as medium-sized. The V call is TRBV5-1, the J call TRBJ1-1; D possibly corresponds to TRBD1 (5 bases). CDR3 size: 15 residues. V was cut by 0 bases and J by 5 bases, with 14 bases left in between. The germline V gene has CDR1 SGHRS and CDR2 YFSETQ. CDR3: CASSLGYGGSTEAFF. CDR3 DNA: TGCGCCAGCAGCTTGGGCTATGGGGGAAGTACTGAAGCTTTCTTT.

This clonotype occurred many times. The chain couples TRBV6-5 to TRBJ1-1; TRBD1 might be the D (5 bases). The length of the CDR3 is 14 residues. In germline, CDR1 is MNHEY, CDR2 SVGAGI. Trimming shortened V by 5 bases and J by 4 bases, and 14 bases separated the two germline ends. The CDR3 bases are TGTGCCAGCAGTGTGGATTGGGGGAGCACTGAAGCTTTCTTT. Encoded protein: CASSVDWGSTEAFF.

The chain carries TRBV24-1 and TRBJ2-5, with 8 bases aligning to TRBD1. The germline V gene has CDR1 KGHDR and CDR2 SFDVKD. V shed 2 bases, J shed 9 bases, and the junction held 4 bases outside the gene matches. This CDR3 spans 13 amino acids. Here the CDR3 DNA reads TGTGCCACCAGTGATTCAGGGGGCAGGGCCCAGTACTTC. Translation: CATSDSGGRAQYF.

V and J are TRBV6-5 and TRBJ1-2; possibly TRBD1 for D (5 bases). Germline loops: CDR1 MNHEY, CDR2 SVGAGI. The CDR3 sequence is 13 residues long. Trimming shortened V by 4 bases and J by 7 bases, and 13 bases separated the two germline ends. The CDR3 coding sequence is TGTGCCAGCAGTTCCATTTCAGGGTCTGGCTACACCTTC. This codes for CASSSISGSGYTF.

This clonotype was seen many times. V usage is TRBV3-1 and J usage is TRBJ2-5; D is ambiguous. CDR1 and CDR2 (germline): LGHDT, YNNKEL (reference sequence). The CDR3 is 13 residues long. V was pared by 2 bases and J by 6 bases, with 10 bases between. The CDR3 protein is CASSQHFEKTQYF. In DNA form, the CDR3 reads TGTGCCAGCAGCCAACACTTTGAGAAGACCCAGTACTTC.

In its sample, this clonotype was seen a few times. The V call is TRBV7-2, the J call TRBJ2-1, with D possibly TRBD2 on 6 matching bases. In germline, CDR1 is SGHTA, CDR2 FQGNSA. The CDR3 totals 18 residues. Trimming pared 0 bases from V and 6 bases from J, leaving 21 bases between. This CDR3 reads CASSLALLEGTGSNEQFF. The CDR3 bases are TGTGCCAGCAGCTTAGCGCTACTGGAGGGAACTGGTTCCAATGAGCAGTTCTTC.

The chain employs TRBV29-1 and TRBJ2-5; D may be TRBD2 (6 bases). The CDR3 totals 13 residues. The V and J ends lost 5 bases and 5 bases respectively, with 15 bases between them. Germline CDR1 SQVTM, CDR2 ANQGSEA. CDR3 loop: CSVRRAEWETQYF. The CDR3 region has the DNA TGCAGCGTTCGGAGGGCGGAATGGGAGACCCAGTACTTC.

This chain joins TRBV7-2 and TRBJ2-3; either TRBD1 or TRBD2 may fit D (5 bases each). This CDR3 region has 14 residues. The ends were cut back, 1 base at V and 4 bases at J, with 9 bases in the middle. Germline V CDR1 and CDR2: SGHTA, FQGNSA. DNA of the CDR3: TGTGCCAGCAGCTTAGAGGGACGGTCAGATACGCAGTATTTT. It encodes CASSLEGRSDTQYF.

This clonotype was found many times. V is TRBV6-5 and J is TRBJ2-1; D is perhaps TRBD1 or TRBD2 (5 bases each). The CDR3 runs to 12 residues. Trimming removed 5 bases from V and 8 bases from J, with 10 bases in between. The germline CDR1 and CDR2 sequences are MNHEY and SVGAGI. The CDR3 DNA follows: TGTGCCAGCAGTAGAGGGGCATATGAGCAGTTCTTC. This translates into CASSRGAYEQFF.

This chain links TRBV18 with TRBJ2-1; 8 bases map to TRBD1. Looked up from germline, CDR1 is KGHSH and CDR2 is LQKENI. This CDR3 is 14 amino acids long. With 3 bases clipped from V and 6 bases from J, the junction kept 4 bases outside the gene matches. The CDR3 sequence: CASSPGTGRNEQFF. In nucleotides, the CDR3 is TGTGCCAGCTCACCCGGGACAGGCCGCAATGAGCAGTTCTTC.

This clonotype was counted at least ten times. The V gene is TRBV12-3 or TRBV12-4, the J gene TRBJ2-5; no clear D. The CDR3 sequence is 14 residues long. V was shortened by 5 bases and J by 5 bases, with 15 bases between the two germline ends. The CDR3 DNA reads TGTGCCAGCAGTCCGGACCGCATGTGGGAGACCCAGTACTTC. Translated, it gives CASSPDRMWETQYF.

V and J are TRBV7-2 and TRBJ2-3; unclear D gene. Germline V gene lookup returns CDR1 SGHTA and CDR2 FQGNSA. The V gene lost 5 bases and the J gene lost 5 bases, with 11 bases spanning the gap. CDR3 size: 13 residues. In DNA form, the CDR3 reads TGTGCCAGCAGCATCCCCCACCGAGATACGCAGTATTTT. It translates to CASSIPHRDTQYF.

This clonotype was picked up a small number of times. The J gene is TRBJ2-5, the V gene TRBV9; 7 positions agree with TRBD1. This CDR3 contains 14 residues. Trimming at V came to 4 bases and at J to 1 base, leaving 4 bases not matched to a gene. CDR1 SGDLS and CDR2 YYNGEE come from the germline V gene. In DNA, the CDR3 is TGTGCCAGCAGCATTGGGACAGTCCAAGAGACCCAGTACTTC. It translates to CASSIGTVQETQYF.

The chain combines TRBV5-1 with TRBJ2-1, with TRBD2 matching over 7 bases. CDR1 and CDR2 from the germline V gene are SGHRS and YFSETQ. This CDR3 is built from 14 residues. V was clipped by 0 bases and J by 10 bases; unmatched bases: 7. CDR3 amino acids: CASSLGTVGREQFF. The CDR3 bases are TGCGCCAGCAGCTTGGGAACGGTCGGGAGGGAGCAGTTCTTC.